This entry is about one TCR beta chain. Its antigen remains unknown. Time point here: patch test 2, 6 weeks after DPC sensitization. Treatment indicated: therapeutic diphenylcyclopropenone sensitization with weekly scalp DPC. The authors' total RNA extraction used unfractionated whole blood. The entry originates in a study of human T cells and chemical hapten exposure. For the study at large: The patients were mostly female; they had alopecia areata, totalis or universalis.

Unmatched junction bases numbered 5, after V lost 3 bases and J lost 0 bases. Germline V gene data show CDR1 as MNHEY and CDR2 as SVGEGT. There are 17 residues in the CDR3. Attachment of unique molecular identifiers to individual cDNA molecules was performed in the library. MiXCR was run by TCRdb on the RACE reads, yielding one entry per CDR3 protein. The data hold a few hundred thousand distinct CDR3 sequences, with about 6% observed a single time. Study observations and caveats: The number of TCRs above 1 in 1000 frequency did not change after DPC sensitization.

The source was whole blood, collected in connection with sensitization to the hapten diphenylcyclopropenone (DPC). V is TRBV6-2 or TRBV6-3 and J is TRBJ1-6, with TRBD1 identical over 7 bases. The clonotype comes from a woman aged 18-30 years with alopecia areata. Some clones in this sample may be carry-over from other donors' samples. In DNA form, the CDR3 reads TGTGCCAGCAGTTATGGACAGGCGCTCTCCTATAATTCACCCCTCCACTTT. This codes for CASSYGQALSYNSPLHF.